Listed here are 28 T cell receptor beta chains from one sample, sequenced in a study of OX40 agonist ivuxolimab in advanced cancers. Clones were read by immunoSEQ multiplex PCR, and TCRdb kept only the in-frame ones, dropping some. The table lists about 46,000 clones, roughly 88% of them singletons, with 0.5% to 0.65% in the top ten. Specimen: CD4+ or CD8+ T cells sorted from blood, collected in a trial of the OX40 agonist ivuxolimab. The receptors derive from an adult with an advanced solid tumor such as melanoma, head and neck, liver or kidney cancer.

This clone appeared a single time. The chain links TRBV10-3 to TRBJ2-1, with 7 bases aligning to TRBD2. Trimming cost V 0 bases and J 10 bases; bases outside gene matches: 9. Germline CDR1 ENHRY, CDR2 SYGVKD. This CDR3 is 15 amino acids long. The CDR3 region has the DNA TGTGCCATCAGTGAGTCGACTGGGCTAGCGGAGGAGCAGTTCTTC. Translated: CAISESTGLAEEQFF.

The rearrangement uses TRBV11-3 and TRBJ2-5, with 9 bases fitting TRBD2. The DNA end is a closer match to TRBJ2-7, so the J assignment may be wrong. This CDR3 is 12 amino acids long. Looked up from germline, CDR1 is SGHNT and CDR2 is YENEEA. This CDR3 reads CASSRTSDEQYF. In DNA, the CDR3 is TGTGCCAGCAGCCGGACTAGCGACGAGCAGTACTTC.

The chain recombines TRBV9 with TRBJ1-4; D uncertain. Germline values: CDR1 SGDLS, CDR2 YYNGEE. The V end was cut by 0 bases, the J end by 3 bases, with 9 bases between. The CDR3 has 15 amino acids. The CDR3 spells CASSVEGLANEKLFF. CDR3 nucleotide sequence: TGTGCCAGCAGCGTAGAAGGATTAGCTAATGAAAAACTGTTTTTT.

The CDR3 bases are TGTGCCAGCAGCCACCTGGGTGAAAAACTGTTTTTT. Translated: CASSHLGEKLFF. This chain uses TRBV11-2 with TRBJ1-4; D remains unclear. Germline assignment: CDR1 SGHAT and CDR2 FQNNGV. The V end was cut by 5 bases, the J end by 7 bases, with 8 bases between. This CDR3 spans 12 amino acids.

The chain uses TRBV11-2 and TRBJ2-5; perhaps TRBD1 as D (5 bases). V dropped 5 bases and J dropped 3 bases, with 16 bases sitting between them. Germline V lookup: CDR1 SGHAT, CDR2 FQNNGV. This CDR3 contains 15 residues. CDR3 region: CASSPQGTIKETQYF. CDR3 in DNA: TGTGCCAGCAGCCCCCAGGGAACTATTAAAGAGACCCAGTACTTC.

This clone has only one observation. The V and J genes are TRBV7-2 and TRBJ2-5; the match to TRBD2 covers 11 bases. This CDR3 region has 16 residues. Germline loops: CDR1 SGHTA, CDR2 FQGNSA. J lost 5 bases, V lost 4 bases, and 9 bases had no gene match. The CDR3 region is CASSYRLAGGPETQYF. CDR3 nucleotides: TGTGCCAGCAGCTATCGATTAGCGGGAGGGCCGGAGACCCAGTACTTC.

The V and J genes are TRBV6-5 and TRBJ1-4, with 8 bases lining up with TRBD1. Germline CDR1 and CDR2: MNHEY and SVGAGI. J gave up 8 bases and V 5 bases, and 7 bases lay outside the gene matches. This CDR3 is 14 amino acids long. CDR3: CASSRQGIGEKLFF. The CDR3 DNA reads as TGTGCCAGCAGTCGACAGGGGATTGGGGAAAAACTGTTTTTT.

The chain uses TRBV7-2 and TRBJ2-3; possibly TRBD1 or TRBD2 for D (5 bases each). There are 12 residues in the CDR3. The germline gives CDR1 SGHTA, CDR2 FQGNSA. V was trimmed by 4 bases and J by 11 bases, leaving 13 bases between them. The CDR3, as DNA: TGTGCCAGCAGCTCTACGGGGCCAGAGCAGTATTTT. As protein: CASSSTGPEQYF.

The chain links TRBV5-4 to TRBJ2-7; D gene ambiguous. Germline V gene sequence: CDR1 SGHNT, CDR2 YYREEE (reference sequence). The length of the CDR3 is 13 residues. Deletions cut 4 bases from V and 3 bases from J, with 11 bases between. CDR3: CASSPQDGYEQYF. The CDR3 bases are TGTGCCAGCAGCCCGCAGGACGGCTACGAGCAGTACTTC. The complete variable domain, with remaining parts taken from reference TRBV5-4 and TRBJ2-7, reads ETGVTQSPTHLIKTRGQQVTLRCSSQSGHNTVSWYQQALGQGPQFIFQYYREEENGRGNFPPRFSGLQFPNYSSELNVNALELDDSALYLCASSPQDGYEQYFGPGTRLTVT.

This clone was observed a handful of times. The chain is built from TRBV19 and TRBJ2-1; 12 positions match TRBD2. Germline V gives CDR1 LNHDA, CDR2 SQIVND (reference sequence). The trim removed 3 bases at V and 9 bases at J, leaving 6 bases unmatched. The CDR3 is 15 amino acids. CDR3 region: CASSIEGLAGSEQFF. In DNA form, the CDR3 reads TGTGCCAGTAGTATTGAAGGACTAGCGGGGAGTGAGCAGTTCTTC.

The chain employs TRBV9 and TRBJ1-6; D possibly corresponds to TRBD1 (5 bases). V was cut by 2 bases and J by 10 bases, with 13 bases left in between. The CDR3 covers 14 residues. Germline loops: CDR1 SGDLS, CDR2 YYNGEE. This CDR3 is CASSVAGLGSPLHF. In DNA form, the CDR3 reads TGTGCCAGCAGCGTCGCAGGGCTGGGGTCACCCCTCCACTTT. The complete variable domain, with remaining parts taken from reference TRBV9 and TRBJ1-6, reads DSGVTQTPKHLITATGQRVTLRCSPRSGDLSVYWYQQSLDQGLQFLIQYYNGEERAKGNILERFSAQQFPDLHSELNLSSLELGDSALYFCASSVAGLGSPLHFGNGTRLTVT.

The J gene is TRBJ2-5, the V gene TRBV7-9; D is possibly TRBD1 (5 bases). Germline V CDR1 and CDR2: SEHNR, FQNEAQ (reference sequence). The V end lost 2 bases, the J end lost 5 bases, and 9 bases lay between the germline ends. The length of the CDR3 is 13 residues. This chain's CDR3 is CASSLSYRETQYF. CDR3 DNA sequence: TGTGCCAGCAGCTTAAGTTACAGGGAGACCCAGTACTTC.

The V call is TRBV9, the J call TRBJ2-3, with D uncertain. This CDR3 has 15 amino acids. Trimming stripped 1 base from V and 2 bases from J, with 11 bases between. Germline loops: CDR1 SGDLS, CDR2 YYNGEE. CDR3 bases: TGTGCCAGCAGCGTACCCTCCGGGTACACAGATACGCAGTATTTT. This translates into CASSVPSGYTDTQYF.

This chain uses TRBV19 with TRBJ2-5; 9 bases line up with TRBD2. V was pared by 4 bases and J by 4 bases, with 7 bases of the junction left unmatched. CDR1 is LNHDA and CDR2 is SQIVND in the germline V gene (reference sequence). This CDR3 has 15 amino acids. CDR3 sequence: CASSKSSLAGETQYF. The CDR3 region has the DNA TGTGCCAGTAGTAAGAGTTCACTAGCGGGAGAGACCCAGTACTTC. The complete variable domain, with remaining parts taken from reference TRBV19 and TRBJ2-5, reads DGGITQSPKYLFRKEGQNVTLSCEQNLNHDAMYWYRQDPGQGLRLIYYSQIVNDFQKGDIAEGYSVSREKKESFPLTVTSAQKNPTAFYLCASSKSSLAGETQYFGPGTRLLVL.

V gene TRBV11-2 combines with J gene TRBJ2-3, with D unclear. Trimming shortened V by 0 bases and J by 5 bases, and 12 bases separated the two germline ends. This CDR3 contains 15 residues. The germline CDR1 and CDR2 sequences are SGHAT and FQNNGV. This CDR3 is CASSLDQVTRDTQYF. For the CDR3, the DNA is TGTGCCAGCAGCTTAGATCAGGTTACGAGAGATACGCAGTATTTT.

This sequence joins TRBV4-1 and TRBJ2-2, with a weak D call TRBD1 (6 bases). The CDR3 extends over 16 amino acids. CDR1 and CDR2 (germline): MGHRA, YSYEKL. Trimming took 1 base from V and 9 from J, leaving 18 bases between them. The CDR3 nucleotides read TGCGCCAGCAGCCAAGGAATAGGACAGACCAATCGGGAGCTGTTTTTT. It specifies CASSQGIGQTNRELFF.

This clone appeared a few times. CDR3 bases: TGCAGCGGACGAAGGGGGCCTGAAGCTTTCTTT. Translation gives CSGRRGPEAFF. The J gene is TRBJ1-1, the V gene TRBV29-1, with 7 bases that match TRBD1. V lost 7 bases, J lost 6 bases, and 5 bases stayed unmatched. The CDR3 loop spans 11 amino acids. Germline loops: CDR1 SQVTM, CDR2 ANQGSEA.

The gene calls are TRBV7-8 and TRBJ2-5; D gene uncertain. Germline V gene data show CDR1 as SGHVS and CDR2 as FQNEAQ. V shed 0 bases and J shed 2 bases, with 13 bases lying between them. The CDR3 runs 16 residues. Written as DNA, the CDR3 is TGTGCCAGCAGCTTAGCAGTAACTGGGCTGCAAGAGACCCAGTACTTC. It translates to CASSLAVTGLQETQYF.

The chain carries TRBV4-2 and TRBJ2-3; D is ambiguous. Trimming pared 0 bases from V and 1 base from J, leaving 11 bases between. Germline V lookup: CDR1 LGHNA, CDR2 YNFKEQ. The CDR3 sequence is 16 residues long. The CDR3 DNA reads TGTGCCAGCAGCCAAGAAAGGGCTCGCCGCACAGATACGCAGTATTTT. It codes for CASSQERARRTDTQYF.

This rearrangement joins TRBV6-6 to TRBJ2-1; 9 nucleotides match TRBD2. This CDR3 is 15 amino acids long. Germline trimming cut 6 bases from V and 4 bases from J; bases unmatched to any gene: 7. CDR1 and CDR2 from the germline V gene are MNHNY and SVGAGI (reference sequence). CDR3 region: CASSRLAEQYNEQFF. The DNA for the CDR3 is TGTGCCAGCAGCCGACTAGCGGAGCAATACAATGAGCAGTTCTTC.

This rearrangement joins TRBV28 to TRBJ1-2; the match to TRBD1 covers 7 bases. The CDR3 spans 14 residues. V dropped 7 bases and J dropped 3; count of bases not matched to a gene: 8. Germline assignment: CDR1 MDHEN and CDR2 SYDVKM. Here the CDR3 DNA reads TGTGCCAGCACCCCAGGGGGTCTCCACTATGGCTACACCTTC. Translating it yields CASTPGGLHYGYTF.

V usage is TRBV18 and J usage is TRBJ2-6; no clear D gene. V was trimmed by 3 bases and J by 3 bases, leaving 3 bases between them. Per the germline V gene, CDR1 is KGHSH and CDR2 is LQKENI. The CDR3 runs 13 residues. This chain's CDR3 is CASSPGGANVLTF. The CDR3 coding sequence is TGTGCCAGCTCACCCGGTGGGGCCAACGTCCTGACTTTC.

Remarks on this clone: Other DNA sequences in the sample encode the same CDR3. This chain links TRBV19 with TRBJ1-5; D is ambiguous. Germline V CDR1 and CDR2: LNHDA, SQIVND (reference sequence). V lost 0 bases, J lost 7 bases, and 7 bases lay in between. This CDR3 spans 13 amino acids. The CDR3 protein is CASSIEGGQPQHF. CDR3 nucleotides: TGTGCCAGTAGTATAGAGGGTGGGCAGCCCCAGCATTTT.

The J gene is TRBJ2-5, the V gene TRBV6-5; the D is unclear. Trimming took off 0 bases at V and 2 bases at J, with 7 bases between the two ends. The V gene's germline CDR1 is MNHEY and CDR2 SVGAGI. The CDR3 spans 14 residues. For the CDR3, the DNA is TGTGCCAGCAGTTACTCAAGACTGCAAGAGACCCAGTACTTC. Its translation is CASSYSRLQETQYF.

V is TRBV2 and J is TRBJ2-4; TRBD2 aligns across 11 bases. CDR3 length: 15 residues. V lost 6 bases, J lost 5 bases, and 6 bases stayed unmatched. Germline loops: CDR1 SNHLY, CDR2 FYNNEI. The DNA for the CDR3 is TGTGCCAGCAGGGAGGAGGGACTAGCGGAAAACATTCAGTACTTC. Amino acid sequence: CASREEGLAENIQYF.

The gene calls are TRBV6-6 and TRBJ2-6, with D unclear. In germline, CDR1 is MNHNY, CDR2 SVGAGI (reference sequence). V was pared by 7 bases and J by 2 bases, with 6 bases between. The CDR3 is 13 amino acids. The CDR3 here is CASKNTGANVLTF. The CDR3 DNA is TGTGCCAGCAAGAATACTGGGGCCAACGTCCTGACTTTC.

For the CDR3, the DNA is TGTGCCATCAGGGAAGGGGGCGAGCAGTTCTTC. Residues: CAIREGGEQFF. The V and J genes are TRBV10-3 and TRBJ2-1, with 7 bases matching TRBD1. Unmatched junction bases numbered 3, after V lost 6 bases and J lost 10 bases. This CDR3 has 11 amino acids. CDR1 ENHRY and CDR2 SYGVKD come from the germline V gene.

This clone was seen a few times. The rearrangement joins TRBV19 to TRBJ2-7, with unresolved D. CDR3 length: 14 residues. Germline V gene lookup returns CDR1 LNHDA and CDR2 SQIVND (reference sequence). The V end was cut by 7 bases, the J end by 0 bases, with 13 bases between. The CDR3 DNA sequence: TGTGCCAGTACCCGAGACCCGAGCTCCTACGAGCAGTACTTC. Translation: CASTRDPSSYEQYF. Full variable domain (outside the CDR3, taken from reference TRBV19 and TRBJ2-7): DGGITQSPKYLFRKEGQNVTLSCEQNLNHDAMYWYRQDPGQGLRLIYYSQIVNDFQKGDIAEGYSVSREKKESFPLTVTSAQKNPTAFYLCASTRDPSSYEQYFGPGTRLTVT.